What follows are 7 T cell receptor beta chains derived from one specimen sequenced in a study of blood T cell repertoires in COVID-19 (dated by TCRdb to 2018 to 2020). Library preparation used the immunoSEQ multiplex PCR assay. The table comes from immuneACCESS by way of TCRdb, which keeps in-frame sequences with V and J called. Part of the clones is missing from these tables; in studies checked, under half for an unresolved V gene and the rest for unknown reasons. Here the sample has approximately 62,000 clones; roughly 80% occur a single time. About 6% of the sample lies in the top ten. The sequenced sample was peripheral blood. These receptors came from a woman between 45 and 65 years old with active or convalescent COVID-19.

The chain carries TRBV7-9 and TRBJ2-7; D might be TRBD2 (5 bases). Germline CDR1 SEHNR, CDR2 FQNEAQ (reference sequence). The CDR3 extends over 15 amino acids. Trimming removed 8 bases at V and 5 bases at J, with 22 bases between. In DNA form, the CDR3 reads TGTGCCAGCCGACACTATGACGACTACACCGACGAGCAGTACTTC. This gives the protein CASRHYDDYTDEQYF.

In this sample, this clone turned up a few times. This sequence joins TRBV2 and TRBJ2-1; D is unclear. The germline V and J ends were trimmed by 1 base and 10 bases, with 5 bases remaining between them. Germline values: CDR1 SNHLY, CDR2 FYNNEI. This CDR3 region has 11 residues. Here the CDR3 DNA reads TGTGCCAGCAGTGAAGTAGTAGAGCAGTTCTTC. Encoded protein: CASSEVVEQFF.

This sequence joins TRBV4-1 and TRBJ1-1; tentative D call: TRBD1 (6 bases). Germline-derived CDR1 and CDR2 are MGHRA and YSYEKL. Deletions cut 0 bases from V and 3 bases from J, with 11 bases between. The CDR3 totals 15 residues. The CDR3 nucleotides read TGCGCCAGCAGCCAAGAAACAGGGCGGGACACTGAAGCTTTCTTT. Translation: CASSQETGRDTEAFF.

This chain joins TRBV13 and TRBJ1-1, with TRBD1 matching 9 bases. This CDR3 contains 17 residues. Looked up from germline, CDR1 is PRHDT and CDR2 is FYEKMQ (reference sequence). V trimming: 1 base; J trimming: 0 bases; junction bases outside the gene matches: 6. CDR3 sequence: CASSLAGQGGMNTEAFF. CDR3 nucleotide sequence: TGTGCCAGCAGCTTAGCGGGACAGGGAGGAATGAACACTGAAGCTTTCTTT. Supplemented by reference TRBV13 and TRBJ1-1, the full variable domain reads AAGVIQSPRHLIKEKRETATLKCYPIPRHDTVYWYQQGPGQDPQFLISFYEKMQSDKGSIPDRFSAQQFSDYHSELNMSSLELGDSALYFCASSLAGQGGMNTEAFFGQGTRLTVV.

The V and J genes are TRBV27 and TRBJ1-2; perhaps TRBD1 as D (5 bases). Between the trimmed V and J ends, which lost 1 base and 4 bases, there was a span of 7 bases. The CDR3 length is 13 residues. The V gene's germline CDR1 is MNHEY and CDR2 SMNVEV (reference sequence). DNA of the CDR3: TGTGCCAGCAGTTTATACAGGTCCTATGGCTACACCTTC. This sequence encodes CASSLYRSYGYTF.

V gene TRBV11-3 combines with J gene TRBJ2-1; D might be TRBD2 (7 bases). Germline V gene lookup returns CDR1 SGHNT and CDR2 YENEEA. The V end lost 8 bases, the J end lost 10 bases, and 21 bases lay between the germline ends. The CDR3 is 14 amino acids. This CDR3 reads CASSKGGATREQFF. The CDR3 nucleotides read TGTGCCAGCTCGAAGGGGGGGGCTACTAGAGAGCAGTTCTTC.

This clone was recorded only once. The V and J genes are TRBV19 and TRBJ2-7, with a possible D match to TRBD2 (6 bases). V was trimmed by 3 bases and J by 2 bases, leaving 11 bases between them. This CDR3 contains 14 residues. The V gene's germline CDR1 is LNHDA and CDR2 SQIVND (reference sequence). The CDR3 coding sequence is TGTGCCAGTAGTATGATGGGGGGTACCTACGAGCAGTACTTC. Its translation is CASSMMGGTYEQYF.